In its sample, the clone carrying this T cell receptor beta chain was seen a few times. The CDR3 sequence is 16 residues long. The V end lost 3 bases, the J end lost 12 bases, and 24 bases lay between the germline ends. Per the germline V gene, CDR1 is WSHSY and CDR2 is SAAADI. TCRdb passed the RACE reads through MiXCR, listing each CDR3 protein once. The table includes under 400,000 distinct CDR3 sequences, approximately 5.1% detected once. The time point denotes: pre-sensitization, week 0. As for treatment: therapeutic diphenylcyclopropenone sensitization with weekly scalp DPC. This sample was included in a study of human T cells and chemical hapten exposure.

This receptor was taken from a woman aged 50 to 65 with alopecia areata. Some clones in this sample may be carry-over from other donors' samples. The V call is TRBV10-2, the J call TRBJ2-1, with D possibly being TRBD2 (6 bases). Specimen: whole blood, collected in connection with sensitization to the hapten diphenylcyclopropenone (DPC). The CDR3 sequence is CASSEPWSGPTVGQFF. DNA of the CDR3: TGCGCCAGCAGTGAACCTTGGAGCGGGCCCACGGTGGGGCAGTTCTTC.